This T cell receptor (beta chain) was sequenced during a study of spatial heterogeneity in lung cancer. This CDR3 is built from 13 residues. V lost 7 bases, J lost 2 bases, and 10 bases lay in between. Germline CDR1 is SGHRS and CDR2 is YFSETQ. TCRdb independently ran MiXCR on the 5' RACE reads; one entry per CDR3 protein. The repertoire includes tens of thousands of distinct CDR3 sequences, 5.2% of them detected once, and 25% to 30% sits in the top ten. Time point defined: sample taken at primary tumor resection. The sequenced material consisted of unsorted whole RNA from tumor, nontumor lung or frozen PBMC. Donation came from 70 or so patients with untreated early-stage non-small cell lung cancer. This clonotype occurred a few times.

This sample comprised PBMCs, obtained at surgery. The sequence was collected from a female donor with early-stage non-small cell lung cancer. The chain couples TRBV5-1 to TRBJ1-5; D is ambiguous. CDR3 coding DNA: TGCGCCAGCTCCCGGGCGGGCAATCAGCCCCAGCATTTT. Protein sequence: CASSRAGNQPQHF.